Each of the 18 T cell receptor beta chains below was sequenced from the same sample in a study of blood T cell repertoires in COVID-19. This table comes from immunoSEQ multiplex PCR, and its TCRdb copy is limited to in-frame clones, with some not included. The sample records 75,000 to 95,000 clones, over 70% being singletons. The source material was peripheral blood. The source of these receptors is a human donor in a cohort sampled during active COVID-19.

This chain links TRBV19 with TRBJ2-1; D might be TRBD1 (6 bases). This CDR3 comprises 14 residues. The germline V gene has CDR1 LNHDA and CDR2 SQIVND (reference sequence). Between the trimmed V and J ends, which lost 9 bases and 0 bases, there was a span of 12 bases. The CDR3 DNA is TGTGCCAGCGGGACATTGAGCTCCTACAATGAGCAGTTCTTC. It encodes CASGTLSSYNEQFF.

The chain carries TRBV7-6 and TRBJ2-7, with a tentative D call TRBD1 (6 bases). Germline values: CDR1 SGHVS, CDR2 FNYEAQ. The CDR3 runs 14 residues. The germline V and J ends were trimmed by 3 bases and 3 bases, with 12 bases remaining between them. CDR3 in amino acids: CASSLGDTFYEQYF. The CDR3 DNA reads TGTGCCAGCAGCTTGGGGGACACATTCTACGAGCAGTACTTC.

Here the CDR3 DNA reads TGTGCCAGCAGTTTGAATTGGGGACAGGGAGTGACTAATGAAAAACTGTTTTTT. Residues: CASSLNWGQGVTNEKLFF. The chain carries TRBV28 and TRBJ1-4, with 9 bases aligning to TRBD1. The CDR3 contains 18 residues. Germline loops: CDR1 MDHEN, CDR2 SYDVKM. J was trimmed by 2 bases and V by 3 bases; bases with no gene match: 10.

The chain couples TRBV6-5 to TRBJ1-4, with D perhaps TRBD1 (6 bases). Trimming shortened V by 2 bases and J by 8 bases, and 12 bases separated the two germline ends. This CDR3 contains 14 residues. The germline gives CDR1 MNHEY, CDR2 SVGAGI. The CDR3: CASSYRGGGEKLFF. DNA of the CDR3: TGTGCCAGCAGTTACAGGGGGGGTGGGGAAAAACTGTTTTTT.

This clone came up a few times. V is TRBV5-6 and J is TRBJ1-3; 10 bases fit TRBD1. V lost 3 bases, J lost 5 bases, and 2 bases stayed unmatched. Germline assignment: CDR1 SGHDT and CDR2 YYEEEE. The CDR3 extends over 14 amino acids. In DNA form, the CDR3 reads TGTGCCAGCAGCTCGGGACAGGGGAGAAACACCATATATTTT. Encoded protein: CASSSGQGRNTIYF.

CDR3 bases: TGTGCCAGTACCCTAAATGGAGGGGTGGGAGACACTGAAGCTTTCTTT. Its protein product is CASTLNGGVGDTEAFF. The chain employs TRBV19 and TRBJ1-1; possibly TRBD1 for D (5 bases). Trimming pared 7 bases from V and 3 bases from J, leaving 21 bases between. This CDR3 is 16 amino acids long. The germline V gene encodes CDR1 LNHDA and CDR2 SQIVND (reference sequence).

This chain joins TRBV30 and TRBJ1-4; weak D call: TRBD1 (6 bases). Trimming removed 3 bases from V and 8 bases from J, with 22 bases in between. This CDR3 has 16 amino acids. CDR1 and CDR2 (germline): GTSNPN, SVGIG (reference sequence). The DNA for the CDR3 is TGTGCCTGGAGCGATAGAACAGGGTCAAGGGGCGAAAAACTGTTTTTT. Translated: CAWSDRTGSRGEKLFF.

The V gene is TRBV11-2, the J gene TRBJ2-5; 14 bases fit TRBD2. The germline gives CDR1 SGHAT, CDR2 FQNNGV. V trimming: 6 bases; J trimming: 2 bases; junction bases outside the gene matches: 5. The CDR3 totals 16 residues. The CDR3 DNA reads as TGTGCCAGCAGGCCGGGACTAGCGGGAGAACAAGAGACCCAGTACTTC. Translation: CASRPGLAGEQETQYF.

V usage is TRBV5-1 and J usage is TRBJ1-5; perhaps TRBD1 as D (6 bases). The CDR3 is made up of 15 amino acids. Trimming pared 4 bases from V and 6 bases from J, leaving 17 bases between. CDR1 SGHRS and CDR2 YFSETQ come from the germline V gene. In nucleotides, the CDR3 is TGCGCCAGCAGCCCCGGGGGGGGGCCCAGTCAGCCCCAGCATTTT. It translates to CASSPGGGPSQPQHF.

The chain uses TRBV5-1 and TRBJ2-7; 12 bases are shared with TRBD1. The CDR3 contains 17 residues. Unmatched junction bases numbered 13, after V lost 3 bases and J lost 6 bases. CDR1 is SGHRS, CDR2 YFSETQ, per germline. DNA for the CDR3: TGCGCCAGCAGCTCCGGGACAGGGGGCCCCATAGGCCTCGAGCAGTACTTC. Translation: CASSSGTGGPIGLEQYF. Full variable domain (outside the CDR3, taken from reference TRBV5-1 and TRBJ2-7): KAGVTQTPRYLIKTRGQQVTLSCSPISGHRSVSWYQQTPGQGLQFLFEYFSETQRNKGNFPGRFSGRQFSNSRSEMNVSTLELGDSALYLCASSSGTGGPIGLEQYFGPGTRLTVT.

CDR3 loop: CASSQGTGAYEQYF. Written as DNA, the CDR3 is TGTGCCAGCAGCCAAGGGACAGGGGCCTACGAGCAGTACTTC. V usage is TRBV3-1 (or the pseudogene TRBV3-2) and J usage is TRBJ2-7, with 9 bases fitting TRBD1. Germline CDR1 is LGHDT and CDR2 is YNNKEL (reference sequence). This CDR3 contains 14 residues. Unmatched junction bases numbered 0, after V lost 1 base and J lost 2 bases.

The gene calls are TRBV7-3 and TRBJ2-1; the match to TRBD2 covers 11 bases. The CDR3 length is 16 residues. J lost 2 bases, V lost 5 bases, and 5 bases had no gene match. CDR1 and CDR2 (germline): SGHTA, FQGTGA. This CDR3 is CASSIISGRAYNEQFF. CDR3 nucleotides: TGTGCCAGCAGCATAATTAGCGGGAGGGCCTACAATGAGCAGTTCTTC.

This chain uses TRBV11-2 with TRBJ2-7; 15 positions match TRBD2. This CDR3 region has 20 residues. Germline CDR1 reads SGHAT; CDR2 reads FQNNGV. Losses at the gene ends were 0 bases for V and 5 bases for J; bases not matched to a gene: 14. The CDR3 protein is CASSLERDLGTSGRPHEQYF. As DNA, the CDR3 is TGTGCCAGCAGCTTAGAGAGGGACTTAGGGACTAGCGGGAGGCCCCACGAGCAGTACTTC.

The chain combines TRBV19 with TRBJ2-5, with TRBD1 matching 8 bases. The trim removed 2 bases at V and 2 bases at J, leaving 4 bases unmatched. This CDR3 contains 15 residues. The germline V gene has CDR1 LNHDA and CDR2 SQIVND (reference sequence). CDR3 DNA: TGTGCCAGTAGTATAAGGTGGACAGGGCAAGAGACCCAGTACTTC. It encodes CASSIRWTGQETQYF.

CDR3 DNA: TGTGCCAGCAGCGTAGAAGGGAGGGGAGATACGCAGTATTTT. Translation gives CASSVEGRGDTQYF. This chain connects TRBV9 to TRBJ2-3, with 7 bases aligning to TRBD2. The trim removed 0 bases at V and 5 bases at J, leaving 3 bases unmatched. This CDR3 is built from 14 residues. Germline loops: CDR1 SGDLS, CDR2 YYNGEE.

The V and J genes are TRBV7-9 and TRBJ1-6; tentative D call: TRBD1 (6 bases). V was cut by 2 bases and J by 8 bases, with 10 bases left in between. This CDR3 has 14 residues. The germline V gene has CDR1 SEHNR and CDR2 FQNEAQ (reference sequence). CDR3 nucleotide sequence: TGTGCCAGCAGCTTACTGGCAGGGGATTCACCCCTCCACTTT. Its protein is CASSLLAGDSPLHF.

The rearrangement joins TRBV9 to TRBJ2-1; 9 nucleotides align to TRBD2. V was clipped by 3 bases and J by 9 bases; unmatched bases: 7. Germline V gives CDR1 SGDLS, CDR2 YYNGEE. The length of the CDR3 is 14 residues. The CDR3 reads CASSEGGGRGEQFF. For the CDR3, the DNA is TGTGCCAGCAGCGAGGGAGGCGGGAGGGGTGAGCAGTTCTTC.

CDR3 coding DNA: TGTGCAAGTCGCTTAACTTTCCAGGGAAGAAGACGAAGCTCCTACAATGAGCAGTTCTTC. It translates to CASRLTFQGRRRSSYNEQFF. This sequence joins TRBV12-2 and TRBJ2-1; the D call TRBD1 from the table was never checked on the DNA. TRBV12-2 is marked as a pseudogene. This CDR3 has 20 residues.